This paragraph reports one T cell receptor (beta chain). The antigen it binds to is not known. Base qualities are missing; no much larger clone stands one base away. On the immunoSEQ human TCRbeta survey platform, TCRbeta CDR3 regions were amplified and barcoded with a two-step multiplex PCR. Illumina instruments were used to sequence the libraries, and IgH from the same samples was sequenced in parallel. Concerning the study's data processing: Raw reads were filtered against IMGT V, D, J definitions and were binned using a nearest-neighbor algorithm so that PCR and sequencing errors were removed. A clone was defined by an identical nucleotide sequence, and differential abundance between tissues was tested with a Fisher exact test for each clone at a pFDR threshold of p<0.01. Clones with frequencies too low for statistical inference were excluded by a minimum inclusion filter of 10 in either sample. Pairwise clonal comparisons used the immunoSEQ Analyzer, and gene family usage was assessed with IMGT tools. As stored in TCRdb, this immuneACCESS dataset retains in-frame rearrangements with V and J assigned. A fraction of the clones does not appear; measured against another copy, unresolved V genes explain less than half of the discrepancy, and the remainder lacks a known reason. The DNA was the basis for D and trimming; V, J and clone size are from that table. The sample data list about 95,000 clones, and around 72% of these were observed just once. The ten largest clones capture 1.5% to 2% of the sample.

The data were obtained in a study of fetal regulatory T cell absence and autoimmunity (dated by TCRdb to about 2017). Looking at the study overall: The IPEX patients showed exocrine pancreas autoimmunity in the absence of clinical diabetes. Paper-wide results and their limitations: The oligoclonal enrichment was interpreted as supporting antigen-driven autoimmunity in the pancreas before birth in IPEX syndrome. Compared with cord blood, the pancreas TCR compartment showed significant oligoclonal enrichment, and some top clones were enriched more than 85-fold. TRB gene family usage was found to be broadly similar between cord blood and pancreas and to resemble published neonatal and adult repertoires.

Genomic DNA obtained from frozen pancreas tissue was processed for repertoire sequencing. The DNeasy Blood and Tissue Kit was used to extract roughly 1.7-3.2 ug of genomic DNA from either umbilical cord blood or frozen pancreas. Per the germline V gene (reference sequence), MNHEY is the CDR1 and SMNVEV is the CDR2. V is pruned by 4 bases and J by 7 bases, leaving 9 bases of the junction without a gene match. Including the terminal cysteine and phenylalanine, the CDR3 comprises 15 residues. Only the CDR3 part of the read is kept: 45 bases, read in frame from the first base. The sequence joins TRBV27 to TRBJ1-2; 10 of the junction bases match TRBD1. Material: pancreas tissue. The TCR comes from a male donor with IPEX syndrome. The DNA sequence is as follows: TGTGCCAGCAGTTCGGGACAGGGGAGATTAGGTGGCTACACCTTC. This is translated as CASSSGQGRLGGYTF.